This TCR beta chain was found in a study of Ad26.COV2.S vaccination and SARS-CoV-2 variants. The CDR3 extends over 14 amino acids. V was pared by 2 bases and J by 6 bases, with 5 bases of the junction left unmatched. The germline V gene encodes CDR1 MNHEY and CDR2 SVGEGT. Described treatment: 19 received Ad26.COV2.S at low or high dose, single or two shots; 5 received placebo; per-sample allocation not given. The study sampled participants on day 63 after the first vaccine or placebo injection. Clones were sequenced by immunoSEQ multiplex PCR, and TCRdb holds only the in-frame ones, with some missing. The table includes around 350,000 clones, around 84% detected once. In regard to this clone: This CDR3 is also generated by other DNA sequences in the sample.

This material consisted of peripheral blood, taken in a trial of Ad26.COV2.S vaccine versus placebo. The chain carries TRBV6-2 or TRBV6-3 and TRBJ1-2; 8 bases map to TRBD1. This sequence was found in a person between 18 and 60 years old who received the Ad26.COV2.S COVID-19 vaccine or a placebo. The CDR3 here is CASSYRTGNHGYTF. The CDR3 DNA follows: TGTGCCAGCAGTTACAGGACAGGGAACCATGGCTACACCTTC.